This T cell receptor (beta chain) is drawn from a study of T cells in Graves' hyperthyroidism and ophthalmopathy. Study-wide results and caveats: Most clonotypes expanded in the thyroid (above 0.001) were also present in blood.

Amplified TCR beta CDR3 regions came from RNA transcripts. The TCR CDR3 first-round RT-PCR relied on the HTBI primer set. TCRdb passed the multiplex PCR reads through MiXCR, listing each CDR3 protein once. The table has over 150,000 distinct CDR3 sequences, about a sixth seen once. This clonotype was recorded many times. Its antigen is still unknown. This sequence was found in a woman between 45 and 65 years old with Graves' hyperthyroidism. Source material: blood.

CDR3 DNA: TGTGCCAGCATTCTAGACAGGGGGCCCTACAATGAGCAGTTCTTC. Amino acids: CASILDRGPYNEQFF. The genes are TRBV6-1 and TRBJ2-1; 10 bases are shared with TRBD1. Germline V gives CDR1 MNHNS, CDR2 SASEGT. This CDR3 is 15 amino acids long. Losses at the gene ends were 7 bases for V and 2 bases for J; bases not matched to a gene: 5.